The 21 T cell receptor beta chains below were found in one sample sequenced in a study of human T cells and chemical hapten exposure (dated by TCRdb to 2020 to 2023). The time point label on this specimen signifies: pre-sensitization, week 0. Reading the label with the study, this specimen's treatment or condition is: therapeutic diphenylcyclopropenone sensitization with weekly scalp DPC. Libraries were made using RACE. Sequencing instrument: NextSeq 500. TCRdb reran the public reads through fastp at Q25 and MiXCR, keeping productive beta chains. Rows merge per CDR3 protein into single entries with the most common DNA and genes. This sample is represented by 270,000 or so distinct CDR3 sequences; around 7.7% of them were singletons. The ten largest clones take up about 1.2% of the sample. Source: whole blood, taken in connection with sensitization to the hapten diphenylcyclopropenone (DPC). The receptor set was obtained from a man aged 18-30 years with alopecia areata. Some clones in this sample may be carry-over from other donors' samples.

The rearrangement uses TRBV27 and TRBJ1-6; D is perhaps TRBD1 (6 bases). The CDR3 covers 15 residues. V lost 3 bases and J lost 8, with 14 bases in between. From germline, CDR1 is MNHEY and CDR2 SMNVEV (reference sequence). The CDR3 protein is CASSFWGEGDSPLHF. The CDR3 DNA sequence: TGTGCCAGCAGTTTCTGGGGAGAGGGGGATTCACCCCTCCACTTT.

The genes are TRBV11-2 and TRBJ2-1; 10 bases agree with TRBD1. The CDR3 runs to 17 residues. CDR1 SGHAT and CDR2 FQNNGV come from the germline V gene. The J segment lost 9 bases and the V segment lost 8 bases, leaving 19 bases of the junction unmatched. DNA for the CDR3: TGTGCCAGCGGACCGACAGGGGGCGCATCCCCGCAGGTTGAGCAGTTCTTC. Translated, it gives CASGPTGGASPQVEQFF. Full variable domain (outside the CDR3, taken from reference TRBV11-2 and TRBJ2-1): EAGVAQSPRYKIIEKRQSVAFWCNPISGHATLYWYQQILGQGPKLLIQFQNNGVVDDSQLPKDRFSAERLKGVDSTLKIQPAKLEDSAVYLCASGPTGGASPQVEQFFGPGTRLTVL.

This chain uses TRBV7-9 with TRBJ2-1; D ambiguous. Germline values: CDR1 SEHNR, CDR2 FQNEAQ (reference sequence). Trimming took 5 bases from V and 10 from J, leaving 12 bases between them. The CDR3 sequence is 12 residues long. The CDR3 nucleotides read TGTGCCAGCAGCCAAAAACTTGAGGAGCAGTTCTTC. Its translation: CASSQKLEEQFF.

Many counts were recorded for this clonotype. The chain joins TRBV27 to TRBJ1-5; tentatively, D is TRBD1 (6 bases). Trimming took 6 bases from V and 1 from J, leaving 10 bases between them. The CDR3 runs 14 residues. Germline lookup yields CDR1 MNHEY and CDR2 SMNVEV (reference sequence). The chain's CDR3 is CASRKGGSNQPQHF. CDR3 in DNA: TGTGCCAGCAGAAAAGGGGGGAGCAATCAGCCCCAGCATTTT.

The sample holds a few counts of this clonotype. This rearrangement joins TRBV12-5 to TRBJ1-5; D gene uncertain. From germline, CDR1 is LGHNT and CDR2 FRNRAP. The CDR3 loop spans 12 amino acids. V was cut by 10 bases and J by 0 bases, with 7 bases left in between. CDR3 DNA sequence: TGTGCTACTGGGAATAGCAATCAGCCCCAGCATTTT. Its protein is CATGNSNQPQHF. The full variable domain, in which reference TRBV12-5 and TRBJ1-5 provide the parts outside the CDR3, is DARVTQTPRHKVTEMGQEVTMRCQPILGHNTVFWYRQTMMQGLELLAYFRNRAPLDDSGMPKDRFSAEMPDATLATLKIQPSEPRDSAVYFCATGNSNQPQHFGDGTRLSIL.

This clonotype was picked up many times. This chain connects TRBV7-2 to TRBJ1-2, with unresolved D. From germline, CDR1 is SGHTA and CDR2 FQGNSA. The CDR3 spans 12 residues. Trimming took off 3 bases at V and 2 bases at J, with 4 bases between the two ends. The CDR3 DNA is TGTGCCAGCAGCTTTCCAAACTATGGCTACACCTTC. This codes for CASSFPNYGYTF.

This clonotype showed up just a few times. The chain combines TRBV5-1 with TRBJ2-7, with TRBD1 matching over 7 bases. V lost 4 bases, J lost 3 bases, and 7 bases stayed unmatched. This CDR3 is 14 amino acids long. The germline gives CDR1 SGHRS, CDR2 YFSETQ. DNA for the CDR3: TGCGCCAGCAGCCGGGACAGCTCCTACTACGAGCAGTACTTC. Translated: CASSRDSSYYEQYF.

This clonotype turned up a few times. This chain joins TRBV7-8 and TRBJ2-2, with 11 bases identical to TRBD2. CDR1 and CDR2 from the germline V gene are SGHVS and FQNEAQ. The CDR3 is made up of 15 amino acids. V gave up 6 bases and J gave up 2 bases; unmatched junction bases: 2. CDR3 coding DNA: TGTGCCAGCAGGGGACTAGCGGTTAACACCGGGGAGCTGTTTTTT. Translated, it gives CASRGLAVNTGELFF.

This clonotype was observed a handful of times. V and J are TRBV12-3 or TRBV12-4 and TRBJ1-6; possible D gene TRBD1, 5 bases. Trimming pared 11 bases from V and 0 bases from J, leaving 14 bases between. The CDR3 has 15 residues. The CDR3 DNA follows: TGTGCCTCGACCGGGGCGGGCTCCTATAATTCACCCCTCCACTTT. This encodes CASTGAGSYNSPLHF.

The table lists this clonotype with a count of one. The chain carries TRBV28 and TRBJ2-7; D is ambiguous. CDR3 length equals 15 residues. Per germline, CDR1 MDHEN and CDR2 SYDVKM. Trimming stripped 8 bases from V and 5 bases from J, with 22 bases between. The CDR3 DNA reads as TGTGCCAGCGGAAAGGGCCCCGGCAGTCCCCACGAGCAGTACTTC. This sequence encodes CASGKGPGSPHEQYF.

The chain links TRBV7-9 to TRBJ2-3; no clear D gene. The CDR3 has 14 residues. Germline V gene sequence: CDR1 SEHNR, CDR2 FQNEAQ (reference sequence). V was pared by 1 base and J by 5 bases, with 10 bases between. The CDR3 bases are TGTGCCAGCAGCTTAGAAACCAGTCTAGATACGCAGTATTTT. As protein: CASSLETSLDTQYF.

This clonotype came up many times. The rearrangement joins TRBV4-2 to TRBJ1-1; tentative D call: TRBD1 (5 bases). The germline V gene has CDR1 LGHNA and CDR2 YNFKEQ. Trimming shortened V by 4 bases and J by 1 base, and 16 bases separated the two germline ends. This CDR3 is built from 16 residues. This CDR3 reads CASSPPRGERNTEAFF. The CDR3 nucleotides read TGTGCCAGCAGCCCCCCGAGAGGGGAAAGGAACACTGAAGCTTTCTTT.

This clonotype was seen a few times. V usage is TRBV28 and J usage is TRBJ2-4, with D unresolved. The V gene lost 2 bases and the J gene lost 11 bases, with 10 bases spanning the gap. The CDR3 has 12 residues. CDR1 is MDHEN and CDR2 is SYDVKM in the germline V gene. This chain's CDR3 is CASSLRVGVQYF. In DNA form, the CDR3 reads TGTGCCAGCAGTTTAAGGGTTGGGGTTCAGTACTTC.

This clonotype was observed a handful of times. CDR3 in DNA: TGTGCCAGCAGCCCCCCCAGGACAGTTAACTATGGCTACACCTTC. This encodes CASSPPRTVNYGYTF. This sequence joins TRBV7-9 and TRBJ1-2, with D possibly TRBD1 on 6 matching bases. CDR3 length: 15 amino acids. The germline V and J ends were trimmed by 5 bases and 1 base, with 14 bases remaining between them. Germline values: CDR1 SEHNR, CDR2 FQNEAQ (reference sequence).

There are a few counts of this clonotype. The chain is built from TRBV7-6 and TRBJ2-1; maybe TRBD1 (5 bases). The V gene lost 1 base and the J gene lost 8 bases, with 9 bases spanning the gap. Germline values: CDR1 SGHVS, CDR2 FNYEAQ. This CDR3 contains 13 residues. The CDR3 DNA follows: TGTGCCAGCAGCTTAGTGTGGGGCGATGAGCAGTTCTTC. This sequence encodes CASSLVWGDEQFF.

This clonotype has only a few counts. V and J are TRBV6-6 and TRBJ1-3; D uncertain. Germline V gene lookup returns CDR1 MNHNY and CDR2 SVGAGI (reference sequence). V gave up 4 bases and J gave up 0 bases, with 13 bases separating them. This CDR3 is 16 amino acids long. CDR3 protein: CASSSRGLSSGNTIYF. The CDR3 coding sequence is TGTGCCAGCAGTTCCAGAGGGCTGAGCTCTGGAAACACCATATATTTT.

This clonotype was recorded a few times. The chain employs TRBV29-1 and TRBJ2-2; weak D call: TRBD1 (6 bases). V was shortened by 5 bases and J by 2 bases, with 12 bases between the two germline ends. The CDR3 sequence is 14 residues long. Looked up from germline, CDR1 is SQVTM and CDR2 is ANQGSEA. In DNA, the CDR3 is TGCAGCGTTCAGGGGTGGACTAACACCGGGGAGCTGTTTTTT. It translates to CSVQGWTNTGELFF.

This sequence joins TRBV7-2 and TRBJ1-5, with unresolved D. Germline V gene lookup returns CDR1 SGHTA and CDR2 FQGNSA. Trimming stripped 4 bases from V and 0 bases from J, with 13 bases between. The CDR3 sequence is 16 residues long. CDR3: CASSSDRPYSNQPQHF. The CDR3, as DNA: TGTGCCAGCAGCTCGGACCGTCCTTATAGCAATCAGCCCCAGCATTTT.

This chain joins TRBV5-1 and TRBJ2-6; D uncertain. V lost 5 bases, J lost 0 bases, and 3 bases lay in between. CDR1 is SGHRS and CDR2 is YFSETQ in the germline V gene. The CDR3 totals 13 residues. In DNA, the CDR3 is TGCGCCAGCAGAGACTCTGGGGCCAACGTCCTGACTTTC. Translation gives CASRDSGANVLTF.

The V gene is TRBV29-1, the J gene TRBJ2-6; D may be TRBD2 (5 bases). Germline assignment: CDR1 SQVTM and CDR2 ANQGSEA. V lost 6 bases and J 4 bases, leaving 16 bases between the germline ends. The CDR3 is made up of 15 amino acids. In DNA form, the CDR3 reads TGCAGCGTGCTACTGGCGGGTTCCGGGGCCAACGTCCTGACTTTC. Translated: CSVLLAGSGANVLTF.

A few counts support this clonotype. In nucleotides, the CDR3 is TGCGCCAGCAGCTTCGTACTGATGGGGACCGGGGAGCTGTTTTTT. Translation gives CASSFVLMGTGELFF. This chain links TRBV5-1 with TRBJ2-2; the D is unclear. The germline gives CDR1 SGHRS, CDR2 YFSETQ. CDR3 length: 15 residues. Trimming took off 2 bases at V and 5 bases at J, with 13 bases between the two ends.